Listed here are 18 T cell receptor beta chains from one sample, sequenced in a study of blood T cell repertoires in COVID-19. Repertoires were generated with immunoSEQ multiplex PCR, while TCRdb's copy carries only in-frame clones and drops some. The sample has just over 150,000 clones, roughly 91% seen once; the top ten hold about 5%. What was sequenced was peripheral blood. Every receptor here comes from a woman in her forties or fifties with acute or convalescent COVID-19.

The rearrangement joins TRBV7-9 to TRBJ1-1, with D hard to call. Trimming left V 1 base short and J 0 bases short, with 15 bases between. The germline gives CDR1 SEHNR, CDR2 FQNEAQ (reference sequence). The CDR3 is 17 residues long. The CDR3 sequence is CASSLEQSLHMNTEAFF. The CDR3, as DNA: TGTGCCAGCAGCTTAGAACAGTCCTTGCACATGAACACTGAAGCTTTCTTT.

This clone was detected once. The rearrangement uses TRBV7-9 and TRBJ1-1; D is uncertain. Germline V gene lookup returns CDR1 SEHNR and CDR2 FQNEAQ (reference sequence). This CDR3 is 13 amino acids long. Trimming took 5 bases from V and 10 from J, leaving 17 bases between them. The CDR3 loop reads CASSPPILPGAFF. In DNA form, the CDR3 reads TGTGCCAGCAGCCCCCCGATACTCCCCGGAGCTTTCTTT.

V and J are TRBV4-1 and TRBJ1-1; D unclear. V lost 4 bases to trimming and J lost 1 base, with 10 bases between them. Germline CDR1 reads MGHRA; CDR2 reads YSYEKL. This CDR3 contains 14 residues. This chain's CDR3 is CASSLGLGNTEAFF. The CDR3 DNA reads as TGCGCCAGCAGCCTAGGACTCGGGAACACTGAAGCTTTCTTT.

The V gene is TRBV10-2, the J gene TRBJ1-6; 10 bases align to TRBD1. CDR3 length equals 15 residues. Trimming at V came to 6 bases and at J to 9 bases, leaving 8 bases not matched to a gene. CDR1 and CDR2 from the germline V gene are WSHSY and SAAADI. The CDR3 region has the DNA TGCGCCAGCAGGGATCGGACAGGGGGAAGTTCACCCCTCCACTTT. Protein sequence: CASRDRTGGSSPLHF.

This chain uses TRBV18 with TRBJ1-2; the D is unclear. The germline V gene has CDR1 KGHSH and CDR2 LQKENI. This CDR3 region has 13 residues. Trimming cost V 3 bases and J 6 bases, with 11 bases left between them. CDR3 region: CASSPWRVHGYTF. The CDR3 nucleotides are TGTGCCAGCTCACCCTGGAGAGTGCATGGCTACACCTTC.

The rearrangement uses TRBV2 and TRBJ2-7, with unresolved D. Germline-derived CDR1 and CDR2 are SNHLY and FYNNEI. V was shortened by 3 bases and J by 4 bases, with 7 bases between the two germline ends. The CDR3 is 12 amino acids. This CDR3 reads CASSDLSYEQYF. CDR3 coding DNA: TGTGCCAGCAGTGATCTTTCTTACGAGCAGTACTTC.

The gene calls are TRBV14 and TRBJ2-2; 8 nucleotides align to TRBD2. CDR3 length: 15 residues. Germline CDR1 SGHDN, CDR2 FVKESK. The junction had 4 bases not matched to a gene; V was cut back by 1 base and J by 6 bases. Written as DNA, the CDR3 is TGTGCCAGCAGCCAAGTTAGCGGGAAACCCGGGGAGCTGTTTTTT. Translated, it gives CASSQVSGKPGELFF. Based on the CDR3 plus reference TRBV14 and TRBJ2-2, the full variable domain is EAGVTQFPSHSVIEKGQTVTLRCDPISGHDNLYWYRRVMGKEIKFLLHFVKESKQDESGMPNNRFLAERTGGTYSTLKVQPAELEDSGVYFCASSQVSGKPGELFFGEGSRLTVL.

The chain employs TRBV6-5 and TRBJ2-7; possible D gene TRBD1, 5 bases. Germline V lookup: CDR1 MNHEY, CDR2 SVGAGI. The CDR3 contains 14 residues. V was pared by 0 bases and J by 6 bases, with 12 bases between. In DNA, the CDR3 is TGTGCCAGCAGTTACTCGTTACAGGTTGGCGAGCAGTACTTC. It specifies CASSYSLQVGEQYF.

Written as DNA, the CDR3 is TGTGCCAGCTCACCTTTGCCGGGTCCGTCAAACACTGAAGCTTTCTTT. This encodes CASSPLPGPSNTEAFF. The chain combines TRBV18 with TRBJ1-1; D is undetermined. Germline V CDR1 and CDR2: KGHSH, LQKENI. Trimming cost V 3 bases and J 2 bases, with 16 bases left between them. This CDR3 is 16 amino acids long.

The CDR3 DNA sequence: TGTGCCTGGGAGGGGCTTCTAGGTCCCTATGGCTACACCTTC. It translates to CAWEGLLGPYGYTF. V usage is TRBV30 and J usage is TRBJ1-2, with D possibly matching TRBD1 (5 bases). Per germline, CDR1 GTSNPN and CDR2 SVGIG (reference sequence). The CDR3 runs 14 residues. Trimming shortened V by 5 bases and J by 4 bases, and 17 bases separated the two germline ends.

The genes are TRBV28 and TRBJ2-1; D might be TRBD2 (5 bases). Germline lookup yields CDR1 MDHEN and CDR2 SYDVKM. The CDR3 covers 16 residues. V was shortened by 2 bases and J by 7 bases, with 18 bases between the two germline ends. The CDR3, as DNA: TGTGCCAGCAGTTTACGGGGAATTCCCTTTTTTAATGAGCAGTTCTTC. The encoded protein is CASSLRGIPFFNEQFF.

The gene calls are TRBV5-1 and TRBJ2-1; weak D call: TRBD1 (5 bases). The CDR3 has 12 amino acids. The germline gives CDR1 SGHRS, CDR2 YFSETQ. Trimming shortened V by 0 bases and J by 13 bases, and 11 bases separated the two germline ends. CDR3 in amino acids: CASSLGRQNQFF. The CDR3 coding sequence is TGCGCCAGCAGCTTGGGTAGACAGAACCAGTTCTTC.

The chain has TRBV6-5 and TRBJ1-5, with D uncertain. The CDR3 has 14 residues. V lost 2 bases to trimming and J lost 6 bases, with 11 bases between them. Per germline, CDR1 MNHEY and CDR2 SVGAGI. The CDR3 DNA sequence: TGTGCCAGCAGTTACCGGAGGGAAGGTCAGCCCCAGCATTTT. This sequence encodes CASSYRREGQPQHF.

The chain uses TRBV29-1 and TRBJ1-2, with D unclear. Trimming pared 1 base from V and 4 bases from J, leaving 7 bases between. CDR3 length: 12 residues. Per the germline V gene, CDR1 is SQVTM and CDR2 is ANQGSEA. The chain's CDR3 is CSVEGPLYGYTF. The CDR3 DNA is TGCAGCGTTGAAGGGCCCCTCTATGGCTACACCTTC. The full variable domain, completed using reference TRBV29-1 and TRBJ1-2, is SAVISQKPSRDICQRGTSLTIQCQVDSQVTMMFWYRQQPGQSLTLIATANQGSEATYESGFVIDKFPISRPNLTFSTLTVSNMSPEDSSIYLCSVEGPLYGYTFGSGTRLTVV.

The CDR3 sequence: CASSQVQGGDSPLHF. The CDR3 DNA is TGCGCCAGCAGCCAAGTACAGGGTGGGGATTCACCCCTCCACTTT. This rearrangement joins TRBV4-3 to TRBJ1-6; D may be TRBD1 (6 bases). The V end lost 1 base, the J end lost 8 bases, and 12 bases lay between the germline ends. The CDR3 sequence is 15 residues long. The V gene's germline CDR1 is LGHNA and CDR2 YSLEER.

The rearrangement uses TRBV28 and TRBJ2-7; TRBD2 agrees at 8 bases. CDR3 size: 16 residues. V shed 5 bases and J 5 bases; nucleotides not matched to a gene: 14. The germline CDR1 and CDR2 sequences are MDHEN and SYDVKM. CDR3 in amino acids: CASSEPGGPTSDEQYF. CDR3 sequence (DNA): TGTGCCAGCAGTGAGCCGGGGGGGCCCACCTCGGACGAGCAGTACTTC.

In its sample, this clone was seen once. The chain employs TRBV6-5 and TRBJ2-1; 8 bases fit TRBD2. V gave up 8 bases and J gave up 4 bases; unmatched junction bases: 4. CDR3 size: 13 residues. The germline CDR1 and CDR2 sequences are MNHEY and SVGAGI. The CDR3 nucleotides read TGTGCCAGCGCCTTAGCGGGATACAATGAGCAGTTCTTC. Residues: CASALAGYNEQFF.

This sequence joins TRBV2 and TRBJ2-5; D might be TRBD1 (8 bases). The CDR3 contains 12 residues. V lost 5 bases and J 7 bases, leaving 11 bases between the germline ends. CDR1 is SNHLY, CDR2 FYNNEI, per germline. CDR3 nucleotides: TGTGCCAGCAGTACAGGGGGGGGGACCCAGTACTTC. It specifies CASSTGGGTQYF.